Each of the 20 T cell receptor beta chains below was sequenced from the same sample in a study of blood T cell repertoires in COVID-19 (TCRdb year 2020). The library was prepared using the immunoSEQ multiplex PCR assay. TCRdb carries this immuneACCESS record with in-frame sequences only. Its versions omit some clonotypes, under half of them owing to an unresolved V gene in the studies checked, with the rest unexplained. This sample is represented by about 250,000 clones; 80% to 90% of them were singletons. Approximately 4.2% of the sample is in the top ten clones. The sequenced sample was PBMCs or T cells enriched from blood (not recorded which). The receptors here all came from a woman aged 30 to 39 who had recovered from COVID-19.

The CDR3: CASSQDQTRNQPQHF. The DNA for the CDR3 is TGTGCCAGCAGCCAAGATCAGACAAGGAATCAGCCCCAGCATTTT. The V call is TRBV3-1 (or the pseudogene TRBV3-2), the J call TRBJ1-5; D uncertain. Germline-derived CDR1 and CDR2 are LGHDT and YNNKEL (reference sequence). The ends were cut back, 0 bases at V and 4 bases at J, with 10 bases in the middle. The CDR3 totals 15 residues.

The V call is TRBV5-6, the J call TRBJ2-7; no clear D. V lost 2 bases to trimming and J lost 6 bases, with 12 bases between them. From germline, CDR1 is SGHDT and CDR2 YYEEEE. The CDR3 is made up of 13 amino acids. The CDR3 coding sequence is TGTGCCAGCAGCTTCCCCCGCTCGGGCGAGCAGTACTTC. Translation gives CASSFPRSGEQYF.

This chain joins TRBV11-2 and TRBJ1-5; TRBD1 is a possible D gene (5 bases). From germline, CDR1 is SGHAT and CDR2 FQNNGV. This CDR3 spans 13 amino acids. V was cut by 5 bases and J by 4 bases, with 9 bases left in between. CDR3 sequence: CASSREGNQPQHF. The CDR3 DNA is TGTGCCAGCAGCAGGGAGGGGAATCAGCCCCAGCATTTT.

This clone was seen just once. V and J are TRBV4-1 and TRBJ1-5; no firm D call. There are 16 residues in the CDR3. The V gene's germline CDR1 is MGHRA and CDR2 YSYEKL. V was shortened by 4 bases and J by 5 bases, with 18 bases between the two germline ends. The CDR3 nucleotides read TGCGCCAGCAGCCCAAGTCAGGACTGCTTTCATCAGCCCCAGCATTTT. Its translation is CASSPSQDCFHQPQHF.

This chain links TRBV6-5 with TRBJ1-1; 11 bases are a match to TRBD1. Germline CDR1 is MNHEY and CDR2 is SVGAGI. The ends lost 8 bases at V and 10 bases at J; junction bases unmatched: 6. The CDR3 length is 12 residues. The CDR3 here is CASRDRGIRAFF. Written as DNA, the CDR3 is TGTGCCAGCCGGGACAGGGGGATTAGAGCTTTCTTT.

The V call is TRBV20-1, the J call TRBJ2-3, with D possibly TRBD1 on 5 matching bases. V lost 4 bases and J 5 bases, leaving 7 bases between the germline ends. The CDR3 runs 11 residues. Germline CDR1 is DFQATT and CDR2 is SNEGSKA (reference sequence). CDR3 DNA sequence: TGCAGTGCTACCAGGGAAGATACGCAGTATTTT. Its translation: CSATREDTQYF.

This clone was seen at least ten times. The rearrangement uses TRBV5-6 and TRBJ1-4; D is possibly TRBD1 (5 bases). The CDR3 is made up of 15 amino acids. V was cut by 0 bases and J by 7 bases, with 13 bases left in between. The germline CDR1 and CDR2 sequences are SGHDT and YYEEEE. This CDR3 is CASSLASGGSEKLFF. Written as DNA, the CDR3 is TGTGCCAGCAGCTTGGCGTCCGGGGGATCTGAAAAACTGTTTTTT.

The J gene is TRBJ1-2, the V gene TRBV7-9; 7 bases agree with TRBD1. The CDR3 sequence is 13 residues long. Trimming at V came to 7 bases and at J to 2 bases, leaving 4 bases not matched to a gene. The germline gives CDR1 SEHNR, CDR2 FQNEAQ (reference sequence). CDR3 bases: TGTGCCAGCAATCCGACAGGGAACTATGGCTACACCTTC. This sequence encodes CASNPTGNYGYTF.

CDR3 nucleotides: TGCGCCAGCAGTCCTACAGACACTAGCACAGATACGCAGTATTTT. Encoded protein: CASSPTDTSTDTQYF. The V and J genes are TRBV23-1 and TRBJ2-3; D not certain. TRBV23-1 is flagged as an ORF with uncertain function. Trimming took 4 bases from V and 0 from J, leaving 11 bases between them. This CDR3 comprises 15 residues.

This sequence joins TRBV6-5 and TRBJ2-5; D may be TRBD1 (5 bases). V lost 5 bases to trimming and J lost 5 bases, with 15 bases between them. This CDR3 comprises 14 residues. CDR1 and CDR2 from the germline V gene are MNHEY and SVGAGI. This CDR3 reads CASSNIQVRETQYF. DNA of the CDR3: TGTGCCAGCAGTAACATACAGGTTCGGGAGACCCAGTACTTC.

The CDR3, as DNA: TGTGCCAGCAGCCAAGAAACTAGCGGGAGGAATGAGCAGTTCTTC. This gives the protein CASSQETSGRNEQFF. The V gene is TRBV4-2, the J gene TRBJ2-1, with 12 bases aligning to TRBD2. There are 15 residues in the CDR3. In germline, CDR1 is LGHNA, CDR2 YNFKEQ. V lost 0 bases and J lost 7; bases outside the gene matches: 1.

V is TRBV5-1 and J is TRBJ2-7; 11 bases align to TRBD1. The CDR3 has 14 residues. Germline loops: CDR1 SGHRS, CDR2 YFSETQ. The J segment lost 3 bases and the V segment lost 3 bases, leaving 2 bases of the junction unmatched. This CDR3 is CASSSGTGGYEQYF. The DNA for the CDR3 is TGCGCCAGCAGCTCGGGGACAGGGGGCTACGAGCAGTACTTC.

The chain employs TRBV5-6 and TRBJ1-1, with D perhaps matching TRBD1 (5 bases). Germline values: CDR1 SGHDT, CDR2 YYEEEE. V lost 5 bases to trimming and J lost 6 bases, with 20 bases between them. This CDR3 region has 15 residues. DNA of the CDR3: TGTGCCAGCAGATCACAACCAGGGCTGGGCGCTGAAGCTTTCTTT. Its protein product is CASRSQPGLGAEAFF. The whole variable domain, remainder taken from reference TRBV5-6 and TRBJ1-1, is DAGVTQSPTHLIKTRGQQVTLRCSPKSGHDTVSWYQQALGQGPQFIFQYYEEEERQRGNFPDRFSGHQFPNYSSELNVNALLLGDSALYLCASRSQPGLGAEAFFGQGTRLTVV.

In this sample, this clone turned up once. The CDR3 reads CATSREKAGGRWDTQYF. CDR3 in DNA: TGTGCCACCAGCAGAGAAAAGGCGGGAGGGCGGTGGGATACGCAGTATTTT. The gene calls are TRBV15 and TRBJ2-3, with 9 bases fitting TRBD2. The length of the CDR3 is 17 residues. Germline CDR1 and CDR2: LNHNV and YYDKDF (reference sequence). Losses at the gene ends were 0 bases for V and 6 bases for J; bases not matched to a gene: 10.

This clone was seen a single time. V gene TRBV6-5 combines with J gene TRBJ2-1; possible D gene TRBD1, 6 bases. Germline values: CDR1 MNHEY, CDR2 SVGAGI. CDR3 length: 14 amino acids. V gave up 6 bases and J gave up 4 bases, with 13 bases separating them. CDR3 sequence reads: CASSFDRQYNEQFF. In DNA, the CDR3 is TGTGCCAGCAGCTTCGACAGGCAATACAATGAGCAGTTCTTC.

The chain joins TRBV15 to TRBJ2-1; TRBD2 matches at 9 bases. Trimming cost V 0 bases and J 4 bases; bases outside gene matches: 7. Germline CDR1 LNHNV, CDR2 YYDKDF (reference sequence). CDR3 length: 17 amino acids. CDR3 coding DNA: TGTGCCACCAGCAGAGATGTTGTGACTAGCGGATACAATGAGCAGTTCTTC. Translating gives CATSRDVVTSGYNEQFF.

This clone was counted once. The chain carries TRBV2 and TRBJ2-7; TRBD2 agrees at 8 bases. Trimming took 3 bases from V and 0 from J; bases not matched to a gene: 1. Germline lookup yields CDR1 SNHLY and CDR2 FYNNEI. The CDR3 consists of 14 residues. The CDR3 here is CASSDSGSSYEQYF. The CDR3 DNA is TGTGCCAGCAGTGACAGCGGGAGCTCCTACGAGCAGTACTTC.

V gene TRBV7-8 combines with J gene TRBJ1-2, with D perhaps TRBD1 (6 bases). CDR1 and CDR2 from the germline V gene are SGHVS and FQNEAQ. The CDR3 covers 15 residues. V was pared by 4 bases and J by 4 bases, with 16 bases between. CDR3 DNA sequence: TGTGCCAGCAGCTCCAGGGGACGCAACCTCTATGGCTACACCTTC. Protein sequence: CASSSRGRNLYGYTF. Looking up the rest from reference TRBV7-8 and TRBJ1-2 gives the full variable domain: GAGVSQSPRYKVAKRGQDVALRCDPISGHVSLFWYQQALGQGPEFLTYFQNEAQLDKSGLPSDRFFAERPEGSVSTLKIQRTQQEDSAVYLCASSSRGRNLYGYTFGSGTRLTVV.

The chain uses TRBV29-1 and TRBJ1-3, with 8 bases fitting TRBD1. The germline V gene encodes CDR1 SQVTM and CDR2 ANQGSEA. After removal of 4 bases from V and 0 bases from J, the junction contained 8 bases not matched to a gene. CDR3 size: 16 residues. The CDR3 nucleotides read TGCAGCGTTGGCGGGACAGGTTCTAGCTCTGGAAACACCATATATTTT. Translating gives CSVGGTGSSSGNTIYF. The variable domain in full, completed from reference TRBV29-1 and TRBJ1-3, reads SAVISQKPSRDICQRGTSLTIQCQVDSQVTMMFWYRQQPGQSLTLIATANQGSEATYESGFVIDKFPISRPNLTFSTLTVSNMSPEDSSIYLCSVGGTGSSSGNTIYFGEGSWLTVV.

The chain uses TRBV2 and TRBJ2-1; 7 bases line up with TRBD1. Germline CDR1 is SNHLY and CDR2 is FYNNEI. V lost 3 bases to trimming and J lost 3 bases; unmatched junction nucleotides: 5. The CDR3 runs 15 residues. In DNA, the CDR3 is TGTGCCAGCAGTGAGAGGGGGCTAGTCTACAATGAGCAGTTCTTC. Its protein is CASSERGLVYNEQFF. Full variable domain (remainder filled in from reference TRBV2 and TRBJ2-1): EPEVTQTPSHQVTQMGQEVILRCVPISNHLYFYWYRQILGQKVEFLVSFYNNEISEKSEIFDDQFSVERPDGSNFTLKIRSTKLEDSAMYFCASSERGLVYNEQFFGPGTRLTVL.